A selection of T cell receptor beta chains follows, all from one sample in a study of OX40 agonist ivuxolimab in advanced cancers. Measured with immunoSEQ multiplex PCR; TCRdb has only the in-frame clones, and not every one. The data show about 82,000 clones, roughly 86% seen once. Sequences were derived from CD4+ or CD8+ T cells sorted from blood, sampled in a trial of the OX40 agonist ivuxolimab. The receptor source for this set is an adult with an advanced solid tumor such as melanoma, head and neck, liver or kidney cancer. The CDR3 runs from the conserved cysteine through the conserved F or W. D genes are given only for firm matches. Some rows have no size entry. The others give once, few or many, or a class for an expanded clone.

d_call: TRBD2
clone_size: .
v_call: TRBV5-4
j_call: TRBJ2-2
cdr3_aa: CASSLVAGANTGELFF
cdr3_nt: TGTGCCAGCAGCTTGGTGGCGGGGGCGAACACCGGGGAGCTGTTTTTT

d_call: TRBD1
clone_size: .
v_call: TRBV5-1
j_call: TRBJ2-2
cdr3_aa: CASSFTGGAPGELFF
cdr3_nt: TGCGCCAGCAGCTTTACAGGGGGCGCGCCCGGGGAGCTGTTTTTT

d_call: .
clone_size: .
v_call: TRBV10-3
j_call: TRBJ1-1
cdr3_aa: CAISGWDTEAFF
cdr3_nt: TGTGCCATCTCAGGGTGGGACACTGAAGCTTTCTTT

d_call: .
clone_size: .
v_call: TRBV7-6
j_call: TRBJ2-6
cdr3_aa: CASSLGSWTPGANVLTF
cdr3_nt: TGTGCCAGCAGCTTAGGGTCCTGGACCCCTGGGGCCAACGTCCTGACTTTC

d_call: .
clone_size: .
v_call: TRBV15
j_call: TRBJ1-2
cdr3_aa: CATSRVGGAYTF
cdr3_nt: TGTGCCACCAGCAGGGTGGGGGGCGCGTACACCTTC

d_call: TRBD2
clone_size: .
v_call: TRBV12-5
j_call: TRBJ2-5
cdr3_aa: CASTRGWEETQYF
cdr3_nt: TGTGCTAGTACGCGGGGGTGGGAAGAGACCCAGTACTTC

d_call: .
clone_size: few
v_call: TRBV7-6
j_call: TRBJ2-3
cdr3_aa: CASSLGQGMGTDTQYF
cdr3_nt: TGTGCCAGCAGCTTAGGGCAGGGAATGGGCACAGATACGCAGTATTTT

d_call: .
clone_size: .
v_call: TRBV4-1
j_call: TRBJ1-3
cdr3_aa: CASSQDGGPGNTIYF
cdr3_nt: TGCGCCAGCAGCCAAGACGGGGGGCCTGGAAACACCATATATTTT

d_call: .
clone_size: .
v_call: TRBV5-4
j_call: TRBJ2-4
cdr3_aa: CASSLNPDTKNIQYF
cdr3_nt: TGTGCCAGCAGCTTGAACCCAGATACCAAAAACATTCAGTACTTC

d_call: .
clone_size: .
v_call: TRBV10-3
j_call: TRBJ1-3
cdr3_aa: CAITEGSGNTIYF
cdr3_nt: TGTGCCATCACGGAGGGCTCTGGAAACACCATATATTTT

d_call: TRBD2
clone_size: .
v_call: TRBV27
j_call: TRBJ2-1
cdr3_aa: CASSSPLGGSSYNEQFF
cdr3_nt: TGTGCCAGCAGTTCCCCGTTGGGCGGGAGCTCCTACAATGAGCAGTTCTTC

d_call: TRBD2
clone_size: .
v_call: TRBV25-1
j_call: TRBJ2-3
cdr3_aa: CASSELRRESTQYF
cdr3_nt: TGTGCCAGCAGTGAACTGCGGCGGGAGTCTACGCAGTATTTT

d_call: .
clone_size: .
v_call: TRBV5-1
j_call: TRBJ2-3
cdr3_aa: CASSLFRETDTQYF
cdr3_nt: TGCGCCAGCAGCTTGTTTCGGGAGACAGATACGCAGTATTTT